This entry lists 20 T cell receptor beta chains sequenced from one sample in a study of blood T cell repertoires in COVID-19 (dated by TCRdb to 2020 to 2021). The library relied on the immunoSEQ multiplex PCR assay. Held by TCRdb, this immuneACCESS table contains in-frame sequences only and omits some clones. Under half of the omission traces to an unresolved V gene where checked; the cause of the rest is unknown. In this sample the table shows approximately 270,000 clones, around 90% of which occur a single time. The ten most abundant clones make up 0.95% to 1.5% of the sample. Sequencing was carried out using PBMCs or T cells enriched from blood (not recorded which). The receptors come from a human donor in a cohort exposed to, infected with or recovered from COVID-19 (not recorded which). The donor label of this sample is uncertain.

The genes are TRBV11-3 and TRBJ1-3; 7 nucleotides align to TRBD1. Trimming cost V 6 bases and J 2 bases; bases outside gene matches: 7. The V gene's germline CDR1 is SGHNT and CDR2 YENEEA. The CDR3 extends over 15 amino acids. CDR3 nucleotide sequence: TGTGCCAGCAGGTTGAAGGGACAGCCTGGAAACACCATATATTTT. This translates into CASRLKGQPGNTIYF.

The chain joins TRBV4-2 to TRBJ2-7; D not resolved. The CDR3 contains 15 residues. Looked up from germline, CDR1 is LGHNA and CDR2 is YNFKEQ. V gave up 0 bases and J gave up 1 base, with 10 bases separating them. CDR3 DNA: TGTGCCAGCAGCCAAGATCGGGTTACTTCCTACGAGCAGTACTTC. Amino acids: CASSQDRVTSYEQYF.

This clone was seen once. The rearrangement uses TRBV11-2 and TRBJ1-2; 8 bases are a match to TRBD1. This CDR3 region has 15 residues. Germline V gene data show CDR1 as SGHAT and CDR2 as FQNNGV. The ends lost 5 bases at V and 4 bases at J; junction bases unmatched: 9. The CDR3 bases are TGTGCCAGCAGCCTACCTCTCCAGGGGGCCTATGGCTACACCTTC. It codes for CASSLPLQGAYGYTF.

The genes are TRBV14 and TRBJ1-6; D not certain. Looked up from germline, CDR1 is SGHDN and CDR2 is FVKESK. V dropped 5 bases and J dropped 8 bases, with 10 bases sitting between them. The CDR3 is made up of 13 amino acids. The CDR3 loop is CASSFRVDSPLHF. The CDR3 region has the DNA TGTGCCAGCAGCTTTAGAGTGGATTCACCCCTCCACTTT. The entire variable domain, with the rest obtained from reference TRBV14 and TRBJ1-6, is as follows: EAGVTQFPSHSVIEKGQTVTLRCDPISGHDNLYWYRRVMGKEIKFLLHFVKESKQDESGMPNNRFLAERTGGTYSTLKVQPAELEDSGVYFCASSFRVDSPLHFGNGTRLTVT.

This chain links TRBV11-3 with TRBJ2-1; tentative D call: TRBD2 (7 bases). This CDR3 is 16 amino acids long. V dropped 0 bases and J dropped 1 base, with 10 bases sitting between them. The germline CDR1 and CDR2 sequences are SGHNT and YENEEA. CDR3 DNA: TGTGCCAGCAGCTTAGAGGGGGGGGCGTCCTACAATGAGCAGTTCTTC. Translation gives CASSLEGGASYNEQFF.

This chain links TRBV6-2 or TRBV6-3 with TRBJ1-6, with D tentatively TRBD1 (6 bases). The CDR3 contains 18 residues. The germline V gene encodes CDR1 MNHEY and CDR2 SVGEGT. V lost 8 bases, J lost 0 bases, and 20 bases lay in between. This chain's CDR3 is CASRPGTGTSSYNSPLHF. The CDR3 DNA reads TGTGCCAGCCGCCCAGGAACAGGGACAAGCTCCTATAATTCACCCCTCCACTTT.

V is TRBV5-4 and J is TRBJ1-2; D is uncertain. Trimming pared 2 bases from V and 2 bases from J, leaving 4 bases between. The CDR3 contains 12 residues. In germline, CDR1 is SGHNT, CDR2 YYREEE (reference sequence). CDR3 protein: CASSLQNYGYTF. Written as DNA, the CDR3 is TGTGCCAGCAGCTTACAAAACTATGGCTACACCTTC.

CDR3 in DNA: TGTGCCAGCAGTTCTACGGACAGGTCTAACTATGGCTACACCTTC. Its protein product is CASSSTDRSNYGYTF. The chain links TRBV6-6 to TRBJ1-2, with TRBD1 identical over 7 bases. The V segment lost 4 bases and the J segment 0 bases; nucleotides outside the gene matches: 5. The CDR3 runs 15 residues. The germline V gene encodes CDR1 MNHNY and CDR2 SVGAGI (reference sequence).

J is TRBJ1-4 and V is TRBV3-1 (or the pseudogene TRBV3-2), with a weak D call TRBD1 (6 bases). CDR1 and CDR2 from the germline V gene are LGHDT and YNNKEL (reference sequence). V shed 2 bases and J shed 5 bases, with 27 bases lying between them. This CDR3 comprises 20 residues. The CDR3 DNA reads as TGTGCCAGCAGCCAAACTCCCCGGGACAATTCATTAAGGGTGAATGAAAAACTGTTTTTT. It encodes CASSQTPRDNSLRVNEKLFF.

J is TRBJ1-6 and V is TRBV6-5; D gene unclear. Trimming shortened V by 0 bases and J by 7 bases, and 10 bases separated the two germline ends. This CDR3 comprises 15 residues. The germline CDR1 and CDR2 sequences are MNHEY and SVGAGI. CDR3 in amino acids: CASSYSGRVNSPLHF. CDR3 in DNA: TGTGCCAGCAGTTACTCAGGGAGGGTCAATTCACCCCTCCACTTT.

V and J are TRBV7-9 and TRBJ1-2; possible D gene TRBD1, 6 bases. The V and J ends lost 5 bases and 5 bases respectively, with 18 bases between them. The germline V gene encodes CDR1 SEHNR and CDR2 FQNEAQ (reference sequence). There are 15 residues in the CDR3. The CDR3 DNA is TGTGCCAGCAGCCCACCAGGGGAGACTTTGTATGGCTACACCTTC. It encodes CASSPPGETLYGYTF.

This clone was recorded only once. This chain joins TRBV9 and TRBJ2-3; 8 nucleotides align to TRBD2. Per the germline V gene, CDR1 is SGDLS and CDR2 is YYNGEE. The CDR3 consists of 14 residues. V shed 0 bases and J 5 bases; nucleotides not matched to a gene: 2. The CDR3 sequence is CASSVGAGGDTQYF. The CDR3 DNA is TGTGCCAGCAGCGTAGGGGCGGGGGGAGATACGCAGTATTTT.

The chain recombines TRBV5-1 with TRBJ1-6, with a weak D call TRBD1 (6 bases). Germline CDR1 and CDR2: SGHRS and YFSETQ. CDR3 length equals 15 residues. Deletions cut 0 bases from V and 9 bases from J, with 13 bases between. CDR3: CASSLAQGTGSPLHF. CDR3 bases: TGCGCCAGCAGCTTGGCTCAGGGGACGGGTTCACCCCTCCACTTT.

The gene calls are TRBV7-2 and TRBJ2-1; 7 bases map to TRBD2. The CDR3 covers 16 residues. Trimming at V came to 0 bases and at J to 8 bases, leaving 10 bases not matched to a gene. Germline CDR1 and CDR2: SGHTA and FQGNSA. The CDR3 nucleotides read TGTGCCAGCAGCTTAGCGCCCTGGGGGGGGAAATATGAGCAGTTCTTC. Translating gives CASSLAPWGGKYEQFF. Variable domain in full (rest from reference TRBV7-2 and TRBJ2-1): GAGVSQSPSNKVTEKGKDVELRCDPISGHTALYWYRQSLGQGLEFLIYFQGNSAPDKSGLPSDRFSAERTGGSVSTLTIQRTQQEDSAVYLCASSLAPWGGKYEQFFGPGTRLTVL.

V is TRBV5-6 and J is TRBJ1-5; TRBD1 matches at 9 bases. Unmatched junction bases numbered 9, after V lost 3 bases and J lost 5 bases. The CDR3 is made up of 16 amino acids. Germline CDR1 and CDR2: SGHDT and YYEEEE. CDR3 bases: TGTGCCAGCAGCTCCCGGGACAGGGTACGGGATCAGCCCCAGCATTTT. It codes for CASSSRDRVRDQPQHF.

This clone has a single count. CDR3 amino acids: CASNLGAVPNYGYTF. The CDR3 nucleotides are TGTGCCAGCAACCTGGGCGCAGTTCCTAACTATGGCTACACCTTC. The chain carries TRBV19 and TRBJ1-2; D gene ambiguous. The CDR3 is 15 amino acids. V shed 9 bases and J shed 0 bases, with 17 bases lying between them. Germline-derived CDR1 and CDR2 are LNHDA and SQIVND (reference sequence).

The chain recombines TRBV7-9 with TRBJ1-5, with D possibly TRBD1 on 6 matching bases. Per germline, CDR1 SEHNR and CDR2 FQNEAQ (reference sequence). V dropped 6 bases and J dropped 0 bases, with 21 bases sitting between them. The CDR3 has 18 residues. The CDR3 DNA is TGTGCCAGCAGGGCAGGGGCCAATCTACTGAATAGCAATCAGCCCCAGCATTTT. It codes for CASRAGANLLNSNQPQHF.

The chain employs TRBV12-3 or TRBV12-4 and TRBJ1-1, with D uncertain. There are 12 residues in the CDR3. The germline V and J ends were trimmed by 3 bases and 5 bases, with 7 bases remaining between them. The CDR3 sequence: CASSFTGTEAFF. CDR3 in DNA: TGTGCCAGCAGTTTCACGGGGACTGAAGCTTTCTTT.

This clone was recorded once. The genes are TRBV6-5 and TRBJ2-7; no clear D. This CDR3 is 14 amino acids long. Germline CDR1 and CDR2: MNHEY and SVGAGI. Trimming stripped 5 bases from V and 1 base from J, with 12 bases between. Here the CDR3 reads CASSPAYGSYEQYF. In DNA form, the CDR3 reads TGTGCCAGCAGTCCCGCGTACGGTTCCTACGAGCAGTACTTC.

This chain links TRBV19 with TRBJ1-5; 7 bases line up with TRBD1. The CDR3 contains 17 residues. The germline V gene has CDR1 LNHDA and CDR2 SQIVND (reference sequence). V was clipped by 4 bases and J by 1 base; unmatched bases: 10. The CDR3 coding sequence is TGTGCCAGTAGTAAACGTACAGGGGCGGAAAGCAATCAGCCCCAGCATTTT. This encodes CASSKRTGAESNQPQHF.